Shown below are 16 T cell receptor beta chains from a single sample sequenced in a study of T cells and copy number aberrations in small-cell lung cancer. This table comes from immunoSEQ multiplex PCR, and its TCRdb copy is limited to in-frame clones, with some not included. The repertoire includes about 1,300 clones, approximately 84% of them detected once, and about 4.2% sits in the top ten. What was sequenced was tumor tissue. These TCRs come from a man in his 60s with small cell lung cancer.

The chain is built from TRBV5-4 and TRBJ2-3; 11 nucleotides agree with TRBD2. Trimming removed 2 bases from V and 0 bases from J; junction bases left unmatched: 2. Germline CDR1 SGHNT, CDR2 YYREEE (reference sequence). This CDR3 is built from 16 residues. CDR3 protein: CASSLRTSGSTDTQYF. DNA for the CDR3: TGTGCCAGCAGCTTAAGGACTAGCGGGAGCACAGATACGCAGTATTTT.

This clone has only one observation. J is TRBJ2-1 and V is TRBV11-2; either TRBD1 or TRBD2 may fit D (5 bases each). V lost 4 bases and J 14 bases, leaving 15 bases between the germline ends. Germline loops: CDR1 SGHAT, CDR2 FQNNGV. The CDR3 spans 12 residues. CDR3 amino acids: CASSWDPPPEFF. In DNA, the CDR3 is TGTGCCAGCAGCTGGGACCCACCGCCCGAGTTCTTC.

Remarks on this clone: The same CDR3 is also encoded by other DNA sequences in this sample. Here the CDR3 reads CASSPQGLAQETQYF. Written as DNA, the CDR3 is TGCGCCAGCAGCCCCCAGGGACTAGCCCAGGAGACCCAGTACTTC. The rearrangement joins TRBV4-3 to TRBJ2-5, with TRBD2 matching 9 bases. V lost 4 bases, J lost 5 bases, and 8 bases stayed unmatched. Germline assignment: CDR1 LGHNA and CDR2 YSLEER. The CDR3 spans 15 residues.

This chain uses TRBV6-5 with TRBJ2-1; unclear D gene. The CDR3 sequence is 16 residues long. Trimming took off 4 bases at V and 4 bases at J, with 17 bases between the two ends. Looked up from germline, CDR1 is MNHEY and CDR2 is SVGAGI. The CDR3 nucleotides read TGTGCCAGCAGTTCTGATTGGGCTAGGCCATACAATGAGCAGTTCTTC. Amino acid sequence: CASSSDWARPYNEQFF.

This clone was observed a handful of times. The gene calls are TRBV10-2 and TRBJ2-7, with D tentatively TRBD2 (6 bases). This CDR3 has 15 amino acids. Trimming shortened V by 8 bases and J by 3 bases, and 20 bases separated the two germline ends. Looked up from germline, CDR1 is WSHSY and CDR2 is SAAADI. CDR3 amino acids: CASGDWGTQNYEQYF. The CDR3 DNA sequence: TGCGCCAGCGGGGATTGGGGGACTCAAAACTACGAGCAGTACTTC.

V usage is TRBV30 and J usage is TRBJ1-2; the match to TRBD1 covers 11 bases. This CDR3 is built from 15 residues. CDR1 GTSNPN and CDR2 SVGIG come from the germline V gene (reference sequence). V lost 7 bases to trimming and J lost 5 bases; unmatched junction nucleotides: 12. The CDR3 DNA reads TGTGCCTCCTTTTCGGGACAGGGGGAAAATTATGGCTACACCTTC. Translation gives CASFSGQGENYGYTF.

V usage is TRBV4-1 and J usage is TRBJ2-3; D is possibly TRBD1 or TRBD2 (5 bases each). Germline V gives CDR1 MGHRA, CDR2 YSYEKL. Trimming shortened V by 0 bases and J by 2 bases, and 12 bases separated the two germline ends. The CDR3 sequence is 16 residues long. This CDR3 reads CASSQDLQDFTDTQYF. CDR3 in DNA: TGCGCCAGCAGCCAAGATTTACAGGACTTCACAGATACGCAGTATTTT.

The gene calls are TRBV5-1 and TRBJ1-4, with TRBD1 as a possible D gene (5 bases). The CDR3 extends over 16 amino acids. From germline, CDR1 is SGHRS and CDR2 YFSETQ. Trimming stripped 2 bases from V and 1 base from J, with 12 bases between. CDR3 nucleotide sequence: TGCGCCAGCAGCTTTGGTGGGACGGAAACTAATGAAAAACTGTTTTTT. It is translated as CASSFGGTETNEKLFF.

This rearrangement joins TRBV5-4 to TRBJ1-2; the D is unclear. Per the germline V gene, CDR1 is SGHNT and CDR2 is YYREEE (reference sequence). V was trimmed by 2 bases and J by 8 bases, leaving 19 bases between them. The CDR3 loop spans 15 amino acids. CDR3: CASSFRGKQTIGYTF. CDR3 nucleotide sequence: TGTGCCAGCAGCTTCCGAGGGAAGCAGACGATAGGCTACACCTTC.

The rearrangement links TRBV27 to TRBJ2-7; D is unclear. Germline V CDR1 and CDR2: MNHEY, SMNVEV (reference sequence). Between the trimmed V and J ends, which lost 5 bases and 0 bases, there was a span of 11 bases. There are 14 residues in the CDR3. The CDR3 loop is CASSVKGFSYEQYF. CDR3 in DNA: TGTGCCAGCAGTGTGAAGGGATTCTCCTACGAGCAGTACTTC.

This clone appeared a single time. V gene TRBV28 combines with J gene TRBJ1-4; TRBD1 agrees at 8 bases. V shed 3 bases, J shed 8 bases, and the junction held 5 bases outside the gene matches. CDR1 is MDHEN, CDR2 SYDVKM, per germline. CDR3 length equals 14 residues. Written as DNA, the CDR3 is TGTGCCAGCAGTTTGACAGGGGTTTGGGAAAAACTGTTTTTT. Translated, it gives CASSLTGVWEKLFF.

The rearrangement joins TRBV6-1 to TRBJ1-2; D is uncertain. The V gene's germline CDR1 is MNHNS and CDR2 SASEGT. CDR3 length equals 14 residues. The ends were cut back, 0 bases at V and 1 base at J, with 6 bases in the middle. CDR3 loop: CASSEARNNYGYTF. The CDR3 region has the DNA TGTGCCAGCAGTGAAGCGAGAAATAACTATGGCTACACCTTC.

The rearrangement joins TRBV30 to TRBJ2-7; the D is unclear. This CDR3 contains 13 residues. Trimming removed 1 base at V and 2 bases at J, with 9 bases between. Germline V gene lookup returns CDR1 GTSNPN and CDR2 SVGIG (reference sequence). This CDR3 is CAWSAGFAYEQYF. In DNA, the CDR3 is TGTGCCTGGAGTGCCGGGTTCGCCTACGAGCAGTACTTC. The whole variable domain, remainder taken from reference TRBV30 and TRBJ2-7, is SQTIHQWPATLVQPVGSPLSLECTVEGTSNPNLYWYRQAAGRGLQLLFYSVGIGQISSEVPQNLSASRPQDRQFILSSKKLLLSDSGFYLCAWSAGFAYEQYFGPGTRLTVT.

This clone was recorded only once. The rearrangement joins TRBV6-6 to TRBJ1-1, with 7 positions matching TRBD1. Trimming removed 5 bases from V and 7 bases from J; junction bases left unmatched: 4. The V gene's germline CDR1 is MNHNY and CDR2 SVGAGI (reference sequence). The CDR3 covers 12 residues. Here the CDR3 DNA reads TGTGCCAGCAGTGAGGGGGCGGGTGAAGCTTTCTTT. Translating gives CASSEGAGEAFF.

For the CDR3, the DNA is TGTGCCAGCAGCCCGGCCCCGGGGGAGACCCAGTACTTC. Amino acid sequence: CASSPAPGETQYF. V usage is TRBV6-1 and J usage is TRBJ2-5, with a possible D match to TRBD2 (5 bases). The CDR3 covers 13 residues. Trimming shortened V by 6 bases and J by 5 bases, and 13 bases separated the two germline ends. Per the germline V gene, CDR1 is MNHNS and CDR2 is SASEGT.

The chain couples TRBV4-3 to TRBJ2-3, with 7 bases identical to TRBD1. Germline V gene lookup returns CDR1 LGHNA and CDR2 YSLEER. Germline trimming cut 0 bases from V and 1 base from J; bases unmatched to any gene: 7. The CDR3 contains 17 residues. The CDR3 spells CASSQEVRTGGTDTQYF. The CDR3 nucleotides are TGCGCCAGCAGCCAAGAAGTCCGGACAGGAGGCACAGATACGCAGTATTTT.